This T cell receptor beta chain was identified in a study of blood T cell repertoires in COVID-19. The repertoire was sequenced with immunoSEQ multiplex PCR; TCRdb's copy has only in-frame clones and lacks some. This sample has roughly 290,000 clones, with 70% to 90% found just once. CDR3 length equals 16 residues. Germline-derived CDR1 and CDR2 are SEHNR and FQNEAQ (reference sequence). V was pared by 1 base and J by 0 bases, with 9 bases between. Residents of about two dozen US areas, aged about 18 to 89 years, made up the participants. Participants reported their clinical history, and cohort assignment relied on those reports.

This receptor was taken from a man aged 30-40 years who had recovered from COVID-19. The sequencing sample was made of PBMCs or T cells enriched from blood (not recorded which). The chain links TRBV7-9 to TRBJ1-4, with TRBD1 as a possible D gene (6 bases). CDR3 protein: CASSLGRQATNEKLFF. CDR3 DNA: TGTGCCAGCAGCTTAGGCCGACAGGCAACTAATGAAAAACTGTTTTTT.